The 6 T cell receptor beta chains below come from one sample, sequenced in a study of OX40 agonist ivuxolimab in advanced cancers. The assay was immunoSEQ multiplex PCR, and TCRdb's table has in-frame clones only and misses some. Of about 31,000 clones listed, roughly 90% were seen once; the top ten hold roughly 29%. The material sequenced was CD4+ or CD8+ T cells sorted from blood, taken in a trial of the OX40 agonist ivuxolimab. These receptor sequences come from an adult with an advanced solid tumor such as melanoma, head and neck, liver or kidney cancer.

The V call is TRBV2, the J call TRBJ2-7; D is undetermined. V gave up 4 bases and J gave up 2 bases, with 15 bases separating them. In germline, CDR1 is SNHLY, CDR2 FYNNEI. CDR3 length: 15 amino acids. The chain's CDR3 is CASSASASVTYEQYF. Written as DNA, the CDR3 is TGTGCCAGCAGTGCCTCGGCGTCAGTTACCTACGAGCAGTACTTC. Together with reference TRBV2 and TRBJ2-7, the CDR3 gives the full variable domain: EPEVTQTPSHQVTQMGQEVILRCVPISNHLYFYWYRQILGQKVEFLVSFYNNEISEKSEIFDDQFSVERPDGSNFTLKIRSTKLEDSAMYFCASSASASVTYEQYFGPGTRLTVT.

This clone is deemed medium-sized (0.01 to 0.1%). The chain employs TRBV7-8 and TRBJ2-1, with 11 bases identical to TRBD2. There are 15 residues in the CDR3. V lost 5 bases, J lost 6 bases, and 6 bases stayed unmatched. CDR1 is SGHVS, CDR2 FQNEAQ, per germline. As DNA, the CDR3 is TGTGCCAGCAGCCCGGGACTAGCGGTTTTCAATGAGCAGTTCTTC. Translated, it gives CASSPGLAVFNEQFF.

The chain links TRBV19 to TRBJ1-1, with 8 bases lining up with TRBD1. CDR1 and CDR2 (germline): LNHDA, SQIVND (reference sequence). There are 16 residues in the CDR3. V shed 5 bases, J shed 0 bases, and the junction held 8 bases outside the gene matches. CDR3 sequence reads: CASSYRTGLMNTEAFF. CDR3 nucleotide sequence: TGTGCCAGTAGTTATAGGACAGGGTTAATGAACACTGAAGCTTTCTTT.

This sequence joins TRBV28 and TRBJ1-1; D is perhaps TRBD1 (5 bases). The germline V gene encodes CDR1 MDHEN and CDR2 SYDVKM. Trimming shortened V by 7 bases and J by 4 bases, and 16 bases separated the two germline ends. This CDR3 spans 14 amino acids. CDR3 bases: TGTGCCAGCAACAAAGGGGAAATCGGCACTGAAGCTTTCTTT. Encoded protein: CASNKGEIGTEAFF.

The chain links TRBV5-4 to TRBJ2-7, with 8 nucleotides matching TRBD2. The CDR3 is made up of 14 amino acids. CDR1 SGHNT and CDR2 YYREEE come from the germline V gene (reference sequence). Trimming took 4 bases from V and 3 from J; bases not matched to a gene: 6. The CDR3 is CASSPGLAHYEQYF. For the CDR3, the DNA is TGTGCCAGCAGCCCAGGACTAGCCCACTACGAGCAGTACTTC.

CDR3 bases: TGCGCCAGCAGCCGGAATACAGGGGGCCGGGACGAGCAGTACTTC. Its protein is CASSRNTGGRDEQYF. The chain has TRBV4-1 and TRBJ2-7, with 9 bases fitting TRBD1. V lost 4 bases and J lost 5; bases outside the gene matches: 9. Looked up from germline, CDR1 is MGHRA and CDR2 is YSYEKL. This CDR3 spans 15 amino acids.